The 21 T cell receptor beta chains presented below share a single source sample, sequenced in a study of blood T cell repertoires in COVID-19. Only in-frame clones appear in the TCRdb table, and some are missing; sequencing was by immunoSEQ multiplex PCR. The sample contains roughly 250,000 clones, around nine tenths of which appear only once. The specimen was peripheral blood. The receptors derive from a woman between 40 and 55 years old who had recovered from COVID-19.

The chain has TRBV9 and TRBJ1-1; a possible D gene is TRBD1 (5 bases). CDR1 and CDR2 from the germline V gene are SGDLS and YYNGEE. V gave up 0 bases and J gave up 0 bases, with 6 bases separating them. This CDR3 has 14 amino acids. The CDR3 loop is CASSVAQVNTEAFF. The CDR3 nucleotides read TGTGCCAGCAGCGTAGCACAGGTGAACACTGAAGCTTTCTTT.

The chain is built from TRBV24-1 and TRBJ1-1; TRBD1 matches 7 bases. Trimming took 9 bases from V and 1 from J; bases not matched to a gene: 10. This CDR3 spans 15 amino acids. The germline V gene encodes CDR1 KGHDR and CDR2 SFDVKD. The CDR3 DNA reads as TGTGCCACCGAGCCGAGGGGGCTGGAGAACACTGAAGCTTTCTTT. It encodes CATEPRGLENTEAFF.

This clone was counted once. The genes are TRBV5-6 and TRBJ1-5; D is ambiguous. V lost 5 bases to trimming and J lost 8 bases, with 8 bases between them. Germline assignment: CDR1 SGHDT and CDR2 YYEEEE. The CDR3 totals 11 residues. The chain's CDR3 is CASRADEPQHF. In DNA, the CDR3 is TGTGCCAGCAGGGCCGATGAGCCCCAGCATTTT.

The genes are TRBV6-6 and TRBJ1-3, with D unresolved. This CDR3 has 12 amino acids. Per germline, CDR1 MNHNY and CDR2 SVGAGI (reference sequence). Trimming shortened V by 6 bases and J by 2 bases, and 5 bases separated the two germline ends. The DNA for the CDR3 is TGTGCCAGCAGGGCAACTGGAAACACCATATATTTT. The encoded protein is CASRATGNTIYF.

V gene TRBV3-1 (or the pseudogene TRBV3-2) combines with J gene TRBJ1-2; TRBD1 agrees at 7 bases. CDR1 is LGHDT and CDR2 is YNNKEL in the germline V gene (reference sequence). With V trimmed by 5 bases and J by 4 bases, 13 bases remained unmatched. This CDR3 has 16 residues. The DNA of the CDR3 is TGTGCCAGCAGCTTAGCCGACAGGGCGGAGAGCTATGGCTACACCTTC. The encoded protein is CASSLADRAESYGYTF.

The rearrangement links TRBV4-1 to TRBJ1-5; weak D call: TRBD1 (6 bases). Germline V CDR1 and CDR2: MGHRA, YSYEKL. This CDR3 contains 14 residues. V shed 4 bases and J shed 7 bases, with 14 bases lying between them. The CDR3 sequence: CASSPLGGPQPQHF. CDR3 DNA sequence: TGCGCCAGCAGCCCCCTCGGGGGGCCCCAGCCCCAGCATTTT.

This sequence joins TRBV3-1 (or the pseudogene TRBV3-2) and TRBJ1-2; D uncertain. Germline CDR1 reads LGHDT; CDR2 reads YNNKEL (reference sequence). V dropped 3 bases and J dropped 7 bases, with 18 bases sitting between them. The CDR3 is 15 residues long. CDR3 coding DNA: TGTGCCAGCAGCCAGAACGGTGCCAGGCGCTTTGGCTACACCTTC. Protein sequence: CASSQNGARRFGYTF.

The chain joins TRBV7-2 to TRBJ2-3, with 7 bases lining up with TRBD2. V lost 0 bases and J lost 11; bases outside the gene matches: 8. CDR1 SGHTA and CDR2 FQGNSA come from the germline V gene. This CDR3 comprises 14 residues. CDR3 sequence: CASSLAGDWGGQYF. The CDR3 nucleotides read TGTGCCAGCAGCTTAGCAGGGGACTGGGGGGGGCAGTATTTT. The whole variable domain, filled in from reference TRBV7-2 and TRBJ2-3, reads GAGVSQSPSNKVTEKGKDVELRCDPISGHTALYWYRQSLGQGLEFLIYFQGNSAPDKSGLPSDRFSAERTGGSVSTLTIQRTQQEDSAVYLCASSLAGDWGGQYFGPGTRLTVL.

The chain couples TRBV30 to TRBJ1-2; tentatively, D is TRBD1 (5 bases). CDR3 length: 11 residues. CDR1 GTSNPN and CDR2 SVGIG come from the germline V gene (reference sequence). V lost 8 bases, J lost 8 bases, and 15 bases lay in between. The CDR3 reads CARDRQSGYTF. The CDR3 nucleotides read TGTGCCCGCGACCGACAGTCCGGCTACACCTTC.

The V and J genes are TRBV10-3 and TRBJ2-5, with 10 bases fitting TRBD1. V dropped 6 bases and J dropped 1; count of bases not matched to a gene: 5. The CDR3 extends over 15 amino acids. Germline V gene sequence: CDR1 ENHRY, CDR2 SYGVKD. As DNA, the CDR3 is TGTGCCATCAGACCCGACAGGGGGCCCCAAGAGACCCAGTACTTC. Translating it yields CAIRPDRGPQETQYF.

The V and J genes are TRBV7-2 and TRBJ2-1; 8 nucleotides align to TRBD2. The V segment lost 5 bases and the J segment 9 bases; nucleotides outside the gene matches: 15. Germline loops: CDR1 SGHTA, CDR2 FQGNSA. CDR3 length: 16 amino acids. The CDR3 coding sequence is TGTGCCAGCAGCCGCTCCCCTACTAGCGGAGGGAGTGAGCAGTTCTTC. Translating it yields CASSRSPTSGGSEQFF.

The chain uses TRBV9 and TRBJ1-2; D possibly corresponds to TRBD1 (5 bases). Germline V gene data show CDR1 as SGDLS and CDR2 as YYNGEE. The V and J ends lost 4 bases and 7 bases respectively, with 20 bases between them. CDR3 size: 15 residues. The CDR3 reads CASSPRGEGVAGYTF. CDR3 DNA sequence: TGTGCCAGCAGCCCCCGGGGGGAAGGAGTCGCTGGCTACACCTTC.

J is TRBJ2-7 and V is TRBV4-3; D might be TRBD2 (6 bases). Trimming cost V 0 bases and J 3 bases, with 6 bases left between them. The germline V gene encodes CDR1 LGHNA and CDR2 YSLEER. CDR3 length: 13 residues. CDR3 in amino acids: CASSQEAGYEQYF. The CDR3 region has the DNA TGCGCCAGCAGCCAAGAAGCGGGCTACGAGCAGTACTTC.

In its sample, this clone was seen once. The CDR3 sequence is CASSPWTDRPQHF. CDR3 bases: TGTGCCAGCAGCCCCTGGACCGACAGGCCCCAGCATTTT. The genes are TRBV3-1 (or the pseudogene TRBV3-2) and TRBJ1-5, with a possible D match to TRBD1 (5 bases). Germline V lookup: CDR1 LGHDT, CDR2 YNNKEL (reference sequence). CDR3 length: 13 amino acids. Trimming removed 4 bases at V and 9 bases at J, with 13 bases between.

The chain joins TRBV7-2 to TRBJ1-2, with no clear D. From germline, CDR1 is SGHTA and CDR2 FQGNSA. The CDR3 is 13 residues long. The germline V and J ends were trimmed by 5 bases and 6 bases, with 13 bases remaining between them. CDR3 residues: CASSPATENGYTF. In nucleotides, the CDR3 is TGTGCCAGCAGCCCAGCTACGGAGAATGGCTACACCTTC. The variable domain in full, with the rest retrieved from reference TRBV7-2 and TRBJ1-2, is GAGVSQSPSNKVTEKGKDVELRCDPISGHTALYWYRQSLGQGLEFLIYFQGNSAPDKSGLPSDRFSAERTGGSVSTLTIQRTQQEDSAVYLCASSPATENGYTFGSGTRLTVV.

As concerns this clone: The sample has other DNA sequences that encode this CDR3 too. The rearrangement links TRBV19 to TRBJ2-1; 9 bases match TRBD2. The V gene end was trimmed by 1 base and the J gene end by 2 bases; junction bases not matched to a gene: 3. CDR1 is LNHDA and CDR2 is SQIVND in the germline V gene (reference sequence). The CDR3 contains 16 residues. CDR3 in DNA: TGTGCCAGTAGTATAGGACTAGCGGCAACCTACAATGAGCAGTTCTTC. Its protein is CASSIGLAATYNEQFF. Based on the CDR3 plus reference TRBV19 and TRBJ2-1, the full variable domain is DGGITQSPKYLFRKEGQNVTLSCEQNLNHDAMYWYRQDPGQGLRLIYYSQIVNDFQKGDIAEGYSVSREKKESFPLTVTSAQKNPTAFYLCASSIGLAATYNEQFFGPGTRLTVL.

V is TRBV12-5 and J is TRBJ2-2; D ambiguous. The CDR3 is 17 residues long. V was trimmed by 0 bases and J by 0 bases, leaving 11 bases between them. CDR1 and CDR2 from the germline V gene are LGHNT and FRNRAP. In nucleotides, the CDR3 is TGTGCTAGTGGTTTGGTCCAGAGCGCTCCGAACACCGGGGAGCTGTTTTTT. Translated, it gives CASGLVQSAPNTGELFF.

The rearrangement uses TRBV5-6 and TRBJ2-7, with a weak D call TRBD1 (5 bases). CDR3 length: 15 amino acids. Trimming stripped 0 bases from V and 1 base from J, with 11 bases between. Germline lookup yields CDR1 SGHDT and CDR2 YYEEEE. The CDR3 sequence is CASSLVGQRSYEQYF. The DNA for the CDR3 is TGTGCCAGCAGCTTGGTTGGACAACGATCCTACGAGCAGTACTTC.

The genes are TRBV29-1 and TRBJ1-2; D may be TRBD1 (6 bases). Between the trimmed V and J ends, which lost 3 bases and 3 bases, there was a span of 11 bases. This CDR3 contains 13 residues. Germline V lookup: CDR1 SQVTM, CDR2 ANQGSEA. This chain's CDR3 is CSVDPPGDYGYTF. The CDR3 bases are TGCAGCGTTGATCCTCCAGGGGACTATGGCTACACCTTC.

CDR3 residues: CAWSVRGWNEQFF. CDR3 sequence (DNA): TGTGCCTGGAGTGTACGGGGGTGGAATGAGCAGTTCTTC. The chain joins TRBV30 to TRBJ2-1; tentatively, D is TRBD2 (6 bases). The germline V gene encodes CDR1 GTSNPN and CDR2 SVGIG (reference sequence). Trimming removed 0 bases at V and 7 bases at J, with 10 bases between. The CDR3 consists of 13 residues. Filled out from reference TRBV30 and TRBJ2-1, the complete variable domain reads SQTIHQWPATLVQPVGSPLSLECTVEGTSNPNLYWYRQAAGRGLQLLFYSVGIGQISSEVPQNLSASRPQDRQFILSSKKLLLSDSGFYLCAWSVRGWNEQFFGPGTRLTVL.

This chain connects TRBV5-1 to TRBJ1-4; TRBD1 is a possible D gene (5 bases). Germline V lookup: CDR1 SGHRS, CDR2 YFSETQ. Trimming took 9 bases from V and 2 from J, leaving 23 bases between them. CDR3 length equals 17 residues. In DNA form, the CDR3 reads TGCGCCACCTCCCGGGGGGACCGGGCCGGGACTAATGAAAAACTGTTTTTT. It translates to CATSRGDRAGTNEKLFF.